This T cell receptor (beta chain) was found in a study of T cell repertoires in cytomegalovirus infection. Study-level information: Selected CMV epitopes included recently identified HLA-C-restricted ones as well as well-studied HLA-B-restricted ones. CMV infection together with matching HLA type was indicated by public TCR beta signatures.

The CDR3 is 15 residues long. The germline V gene encodes CDR1 MNHEY and CDR2 SMNVEV (reference sequence). Germline trimming cut 4 bases from V and 6 bases from J; bases unmatched to any gene: 6. Notes on the study in general: Summed frequency of public TCR beta families distinguished CMV carriers with the relevant HLA. Across the ex vivo response, the dominant clonotypes were HLA-C-restricted CMV-specific TCR beta clonotypes.

TCRdb recomputed calls from the reads with MiXCR, one row per CDR3 protein. The sample yields about a million distinct CDR3 sequences, around 30% seen once. As for this clonotype: No antigen is known for it.

The sequencing here drew on cultured CD8+ T cells from PBMCs, taken from culture after CMV antigen stimulation. This sequence was found in a human donor in good health (CMV status not recorded). Some clones in this sample may be carry-over from other donors' samples. The chain carries TRBV27 and TRBJ1-5; 10 bases are a match to TRBD1. CDR3 region: CASSSGQGTLQPQHF. CDR3 coding DNA: TGTGCCAGCAGTTCGGGACAGGGGACCCTTCAGCCCCAGCATTTT.